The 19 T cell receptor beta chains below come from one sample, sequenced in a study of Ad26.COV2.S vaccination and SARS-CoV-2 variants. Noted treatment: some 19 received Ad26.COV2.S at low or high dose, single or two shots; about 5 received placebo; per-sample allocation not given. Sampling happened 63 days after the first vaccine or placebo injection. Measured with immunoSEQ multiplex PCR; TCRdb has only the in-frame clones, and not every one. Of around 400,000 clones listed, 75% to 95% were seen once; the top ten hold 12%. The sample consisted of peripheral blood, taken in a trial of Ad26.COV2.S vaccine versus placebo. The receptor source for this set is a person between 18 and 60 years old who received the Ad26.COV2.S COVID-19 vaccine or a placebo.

The CDR3 protein is CASGGQDYNEQFF. CDR3 DNA sequence: TGTGCCAGCGGGGGCCAAGATTACAATGAGCAGTTCTTC. This chain links TRBV6-5 with TRBJ2-1, with D possibly TRBD1 on 6 matching bases. Trimming cost V 8 bases and J 4 bases, with 12 bases left between them. In germline, CDR1 is MNHEY, CDR2 SVGAGI. The CDR3 spans 13 residues.

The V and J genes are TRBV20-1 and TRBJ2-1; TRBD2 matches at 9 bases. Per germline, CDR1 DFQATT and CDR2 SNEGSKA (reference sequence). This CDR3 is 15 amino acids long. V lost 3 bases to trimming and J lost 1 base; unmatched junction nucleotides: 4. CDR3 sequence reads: CSASPSGASYNEQFF. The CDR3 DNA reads TGCAGTGCTAGTCCTAGCGGGGCTTCCTACAATGAGCAGTTCTTC.

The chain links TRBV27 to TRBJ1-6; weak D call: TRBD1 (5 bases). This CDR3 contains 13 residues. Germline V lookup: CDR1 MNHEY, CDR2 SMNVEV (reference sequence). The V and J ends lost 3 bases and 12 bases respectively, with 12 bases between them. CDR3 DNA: TGTGCCAGCAGTTTGAATAGGGGACTACCCCTCCACTTT. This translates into CASSLNRGLPLHF.

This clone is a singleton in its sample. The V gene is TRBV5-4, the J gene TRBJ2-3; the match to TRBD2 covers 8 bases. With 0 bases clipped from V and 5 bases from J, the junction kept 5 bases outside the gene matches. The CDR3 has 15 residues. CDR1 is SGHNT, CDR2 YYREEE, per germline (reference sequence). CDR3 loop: CASSLGAGVGDTQYF. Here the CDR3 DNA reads TGTGCCAGCAGCTTGGGAGCGGGAGTAGGAGATACGCAGTATTTT.

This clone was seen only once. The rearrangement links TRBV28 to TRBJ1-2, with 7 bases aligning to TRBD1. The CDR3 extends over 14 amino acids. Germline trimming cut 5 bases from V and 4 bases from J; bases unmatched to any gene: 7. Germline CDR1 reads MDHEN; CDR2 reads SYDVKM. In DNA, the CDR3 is TGTGCCAGCAGTGGGCAGGGGGGGGTCTATGGCTACACCTTC. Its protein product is CASSGQGGVYGYTF.

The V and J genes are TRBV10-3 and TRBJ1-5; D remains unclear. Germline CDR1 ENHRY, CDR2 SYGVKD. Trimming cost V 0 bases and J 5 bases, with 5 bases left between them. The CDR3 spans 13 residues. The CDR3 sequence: CAISESIDQPQHF. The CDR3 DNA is TGTGCCATCAGTGAGTCTATTGATCAGCCCCAGCATTTT.

The CDR3 here is CASRRTSGTYEQYF. The CDR3 bases are TGTGCCAGTAGACGGACTAGCGGGACCTACGAGCAGTACTTC. The chain employs TRBV19 and TRBJ2-7, with 12 positions matching TRBD2. CDR3 length: 14 amino acids. In germline, CDR1 is LNHDA, CDR2 SQIVND (reference sequence). The junction had 2 bases not matched to a gene; V was cut back by 6 bases and J by 2 bases.

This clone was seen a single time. CDR3 protein: CASSFRGLGTEAFF. As DNA, the CDR3 is TGTGCCAGCAGTTTCCGGGGGCTCGGCACTGAAGCTTTCTTT. V gene TRBV27 combines with J gene TRBJ1-1; weak D call: TRBD1 (6 bases). The V end lost 3 bases, the J end lost 4 bases, and 12 bases lay between the germline ends. Germline CDR1 reads MNHEY; CDR2 reads SMNVEV (reference sequence). The CDR3 totals 14 residues.

CDR3 sequence reads: CASSGGSSGNTIYF. The CDR3 DNA reads TGTGCCAGCAGTGGAGGGAGTTCTGGAAACACCATATATTTT. J is TRBJ1-3 and V is TRBV28; the D is unclear. The CDR3 has 14 amino acids. The V gene's germline CDR1 is MDHEN and CDR2 SYDVKM. V was pared by 5 bases and J by 1 base, with 9 bases between.

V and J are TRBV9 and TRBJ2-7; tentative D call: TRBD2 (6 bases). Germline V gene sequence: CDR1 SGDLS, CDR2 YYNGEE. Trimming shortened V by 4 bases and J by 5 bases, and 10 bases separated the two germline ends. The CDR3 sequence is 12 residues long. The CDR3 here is CASSLGGDEQYF. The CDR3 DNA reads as TGTGCCAGCAGCTTAGGAGGGGACGAGCAGTACTTC.

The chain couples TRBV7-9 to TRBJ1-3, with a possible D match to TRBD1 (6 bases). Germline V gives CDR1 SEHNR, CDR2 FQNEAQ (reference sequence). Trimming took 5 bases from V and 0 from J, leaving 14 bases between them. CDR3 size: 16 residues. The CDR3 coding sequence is TGTGCCAGCAGCCAAGGGGGACCGAACTCTGGAAACACCATATATTTT. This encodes CASSQGGPNSGNTIYF. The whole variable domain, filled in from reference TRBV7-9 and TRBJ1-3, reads DTGVSQNPRHKITKRGQNVTFRCDPISEHNRLYWYRQTLGQGPEFLTYFQNEAQLEKSRLLSDRFSAERPKGSFSTLEIQRTEQGDSAMYLCASSQGGPNSGNTIYFGEGSWLTVV.

The CDR3 loop is CASSTPSDTPNTEAFF. The CDR3 coding sequence is TGTGCCAGCAGCACTCCTTCCGACACCCCTAACACTGAAGCTTTCTTT. This chain uses TRBV21-1 with TRBJ1-1; whether TRBD1, the table's D call, matches the DNA was not checked. TRBV21-1 is marked as a pseudogene. The CDR3 is 16 amino acids.

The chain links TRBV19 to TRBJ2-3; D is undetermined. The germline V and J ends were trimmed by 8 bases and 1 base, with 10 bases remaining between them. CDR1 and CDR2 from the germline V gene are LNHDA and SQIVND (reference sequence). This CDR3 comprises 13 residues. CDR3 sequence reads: CASCLRGTDTQYF. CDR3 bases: TGTGCCAGTTGCCTCCGGGGCACAGATACGCAGTATTTT.

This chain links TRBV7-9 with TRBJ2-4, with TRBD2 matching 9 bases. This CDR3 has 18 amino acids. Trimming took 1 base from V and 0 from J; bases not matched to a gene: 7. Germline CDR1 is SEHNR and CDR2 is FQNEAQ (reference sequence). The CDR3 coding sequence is TGTGCCAGCAGCTTAGTACTAGCGGGCCAGGGAGCCAAAAACATTCAGTACTTC. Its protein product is CASSLVLAGQGAKNIQYF. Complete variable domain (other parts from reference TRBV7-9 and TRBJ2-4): DTGVSQNPRHKITKRGQNVTFRCDPISEHNRLYWYRQTLGQGPEFLTYFQNEAQLEKSRLLSDRFSAERPKGSFSTLEIQRTEQGDSAMYLCASSLVLAGQGAKNIQYFGAGTRLSVL.

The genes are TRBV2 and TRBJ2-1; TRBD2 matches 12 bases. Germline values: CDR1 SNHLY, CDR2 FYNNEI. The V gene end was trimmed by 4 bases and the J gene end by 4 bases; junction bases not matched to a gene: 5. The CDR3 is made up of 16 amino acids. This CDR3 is CASSAPTSGSYNEQFF. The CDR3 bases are TGTGCCAGCAGTGCTCCGACTAGCGGGAGTTACAATGAGCAGTTCTTC.

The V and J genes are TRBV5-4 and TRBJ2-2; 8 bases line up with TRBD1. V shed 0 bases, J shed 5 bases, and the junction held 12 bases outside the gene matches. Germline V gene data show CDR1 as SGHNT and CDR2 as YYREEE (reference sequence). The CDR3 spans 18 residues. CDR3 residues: CASSLESGRGQGTGELFF. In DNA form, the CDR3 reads TGTGCCAGCAGCTTGGAGTCGGGCAGGGGGCAGGGGACCGGGGAGCTGTTTTTT.

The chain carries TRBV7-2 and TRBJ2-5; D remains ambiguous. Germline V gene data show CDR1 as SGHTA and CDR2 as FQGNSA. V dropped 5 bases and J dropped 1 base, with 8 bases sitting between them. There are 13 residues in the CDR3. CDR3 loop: CASSVRVQETQYF. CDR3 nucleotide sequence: TGTGCCAGCAGCGTACGGGTCCAAGAGACCCAGTACTTC. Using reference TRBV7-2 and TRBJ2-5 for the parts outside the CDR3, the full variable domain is GAGVSQSPSNKVTEKGKDVELRCDPISGHTALYWYRQSLGQGLEFLIYFQGNSAPDKSGLPSDRFSAERTGGSVSTLTIQRTQQEDSAVYLCASSVRVQETQYFGPGTRLLVL.

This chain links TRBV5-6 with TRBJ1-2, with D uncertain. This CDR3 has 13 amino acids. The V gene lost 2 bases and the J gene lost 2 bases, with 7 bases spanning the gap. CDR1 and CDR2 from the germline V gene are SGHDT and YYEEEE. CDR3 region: CASSFGRNYGYTF. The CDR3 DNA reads TGTGCCAGCAGCTTCGGTCGGAACTATGGCTACACCTTC.

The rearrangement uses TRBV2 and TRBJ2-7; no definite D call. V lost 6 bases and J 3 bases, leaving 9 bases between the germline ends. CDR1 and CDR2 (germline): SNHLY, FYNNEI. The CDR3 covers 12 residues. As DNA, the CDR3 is TGTGCCAGCAGATCATCCTTCTACGAGCAGTACTTC. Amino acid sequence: CASRSSFYEQYF.